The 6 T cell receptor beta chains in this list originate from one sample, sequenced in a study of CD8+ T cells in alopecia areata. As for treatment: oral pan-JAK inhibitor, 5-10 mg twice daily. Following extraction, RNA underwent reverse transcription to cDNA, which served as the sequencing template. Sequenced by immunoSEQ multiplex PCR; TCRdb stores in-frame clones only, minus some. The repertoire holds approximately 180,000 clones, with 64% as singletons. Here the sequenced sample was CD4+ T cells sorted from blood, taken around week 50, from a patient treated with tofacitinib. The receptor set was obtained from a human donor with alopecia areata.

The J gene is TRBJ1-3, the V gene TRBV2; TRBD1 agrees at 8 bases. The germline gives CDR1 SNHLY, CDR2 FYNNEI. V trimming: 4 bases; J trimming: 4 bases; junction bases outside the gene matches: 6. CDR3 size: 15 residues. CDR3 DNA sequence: TGTGCCAGCAGTGCTCAGGGGGCGCAAGGAAACACCATATATTTT. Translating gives CASSAQGAQGNTIYF.

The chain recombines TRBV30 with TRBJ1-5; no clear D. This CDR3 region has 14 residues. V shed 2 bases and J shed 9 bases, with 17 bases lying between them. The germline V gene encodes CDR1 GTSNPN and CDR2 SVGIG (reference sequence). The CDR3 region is CAWSHRSESRPQHF. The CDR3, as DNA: TGTGCCTGGAGTCATCGGTCCGAGAGTAGGCCCCAGCATTTT.

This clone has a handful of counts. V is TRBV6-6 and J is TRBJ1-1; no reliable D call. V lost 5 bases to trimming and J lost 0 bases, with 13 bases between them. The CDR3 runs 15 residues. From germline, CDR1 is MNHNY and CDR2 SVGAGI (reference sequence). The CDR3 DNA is TGTGCCAGCAGTGGCCAAAAAGCGTTGAACACTGAAGCTTTCTTT. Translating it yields CASSGQKALNTEAFF.

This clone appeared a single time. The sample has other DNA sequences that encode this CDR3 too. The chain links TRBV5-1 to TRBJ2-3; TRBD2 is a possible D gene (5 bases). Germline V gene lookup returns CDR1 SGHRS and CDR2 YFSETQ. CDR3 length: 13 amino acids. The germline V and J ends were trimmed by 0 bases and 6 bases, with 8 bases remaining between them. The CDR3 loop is CASSLVGEDTQYF. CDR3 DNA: TGCGCCAGCAGCTTGGTCGGGGAGGATACGCAGTATTTT.

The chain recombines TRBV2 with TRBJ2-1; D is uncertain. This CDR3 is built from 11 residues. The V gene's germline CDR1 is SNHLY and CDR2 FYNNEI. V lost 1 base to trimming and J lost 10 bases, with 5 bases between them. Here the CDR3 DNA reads TGTGCCAGCAGTGAAGTTTGGGAGCAGTTCTTC. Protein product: CASSEVWEQFF.

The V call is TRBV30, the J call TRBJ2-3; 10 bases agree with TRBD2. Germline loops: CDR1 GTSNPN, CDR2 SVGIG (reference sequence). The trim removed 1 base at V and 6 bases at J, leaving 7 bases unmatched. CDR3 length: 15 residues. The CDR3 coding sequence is TGTGCCTGGAGTGGATCTAGCGGGGGTGTGGATACGCAGTATTTT. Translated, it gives CAWSGSSGGVDTQYF.